These T cell receptor beta chains were read from a single sample in a study of blood T cells in healthy people across ages. Via MiXCR, TCRdb re-called the 5' RACE reads, giving one row per CDR3 protein. The sample carries about 1,500,000 distinct CDR3 sequences, approximately 38% recorded once. Input material: blood. The receptor source for this set is a woman between 18 and 29 years old in good health. The conserved cysteine and the conserved F or W are not part of the CDR3 here. The listing skips clone size in some rows; elsewhere it reads once, few, many or a size class.

J	V	size	CDR3
TRBJ2-1	TRBV7-9	.	ASSFPYSREYNEQF
TRBJ2-1	TRBV6-1	few	ASSGRDLAGSHNEQF
TRBJ2-1	TRBV27	.	ASSTVGGRSHNEQF
TRBJ1-5	TRBV3-1	.	ASSQAWTGNQPQH
TRBJ2-5	TRBV7-2	.	ASSLASGVQETQY
TRBJ2-5	TRBV10-3	many	AIAGEGGSETQY
TRBJ2-2	TRBV12-3/TRBV12-4	few	ASSLGPGTGELF
TRBJ1-5	TRBV2	.	ASSPTNRDQPQH
TRBJ2-3	TRBV10-1	few	ASSVASGSQDTQY
TRBJ2-7	TRBV7-8	.	ASSLFLGEQY
TRBJ1-2	TRBV6-5	.	ASNSRTYGYT
TRBJ2-1	TRBV11-3	.	ASSSRGSNEQF
TRBJ1-5	TRBV20-1	.	SASPPPNQPQH
TRBJ2-5	TRBV11-2	.	ASSLGPQQETQY